This TCR beta chain was sequenced during a study of cytomegalovirus exposure and HLA in healthy donors. Across the whole study: The 666 first-cohort repertoires shared a platform with the 110 or so validation repertoires, as reported in a later analysis. Study results and caveats: The TCR clusters that emerged in the first cohort tended, a later analysis found, to co-occur in the 120 or so validation repertoires.

Germline V gene sequence: CDR1 MDHEN, CDR2 SYDVKM. The CDR3 runs 14 residues. Trimming left V 7 bases short and J 7 bases short, with 14 bases between. To note about this clone: Antigen: not known.

Here immunoSEQ multiplex PCR was the method, and the copy in TCRdb shows in-frame clones only, minus some. This table holds tens of thousands of clones, about 94% found once. The chain employs TRBV28 and TRBJ1-6; D may be TRBD1 (6 bases). The TCR originated in a man aged 18 to 29 in good health and CMV-seropositive. Material for sequencing was PBMCs. The CDR3 DNA reads TGTGCCAGCAATCCCGGGACACTAAATTCACCCCTCCACTTT. Amino acid sequence: CASNPGTLNSPLHF. Complete variable domain (other parts from reference TRBV28 and TRBJ1-6): DVKVTQSSRYLVKRTGEKVFLECVQDMDHENMFWYRQDPGLGLRLIYFSYDVKMKEKGDIPEGYSVSREKKERFSLILESASTNQTSMYLCASNPGTLNSPLHFGNGTRLTVT.